The rows below give T cell receptor beta chains drawn from one sample of a study of blood T cell repertoires in COVID-19. Profiling relied on immunoSEQ multiplex PCR, and the TCRdb table lists in-frame clones only, not all of them. Of roughly 200,000 clones in the sample, 83% are singletons; the top ten hold approximately 4.9%. Sequenced input: PBMCs or T cells enriched from blood (not recorded which). Receptors were obtained from a woman aged 45-60 years who had been exposed to COVID-19. The CDR3 runs from the conserved cysteine through the conserved F or W. The order of the fields is clone size, V gene, J gene, D gene, CDR3 protein, CDR3 DNA. A D gene is named only where the DNA matches it firmly. Only some rows state a clone size, as once, few, many or a class for expanded clones.

>few|TRBV9|TRBJ1-3|.
CASSHPGENRNTIYF
TGTGCCAGCAGCCACCCCGGGGAGAATAGAAACACCATATATTTT
>few|TRBV29-1|TRBJ1-2|.
CSGRRGSEGYTF
TGCAGCGGACGCCGGGGGTCTGAGGGTTACACCTTC
>.|TRBV29-1|TRBJ1-1|.
CSVSTTLGNTEAFF
TGCAGCGTTTCTACGACACTTGGGAACACTGAAGCTTTCTTT
>.|TRBV5-1|TRBJ1-1|.
CASSRGGLNTEAFF
TGCGCCAGCAGCCGCGGGGGGTTGAACACTGAAGCTTTCTTT
>.|TRBV18|TRBJ2-2|TRBD1
CASSSQGASYTGELFF
TGTGCCAGCTCATCTCAGGGGGCGAGTTACACCGGGGAGCTGTTTTTT
>once|TRBV27|TRBJ1-1|.
CASSFGGLTGMNTEAFF
TGTGCCAGCAGTTTTGGGGGACTCACAGGAATGAACACTGAAGCTTTCTTT
>.|TRBV7-2|TRBJ2-2|TRBD2
CASSPGGAGTGELFF
TGTGCCAGCAGCCCCGGGGGGGCGGGTACCGGGGAGCTGTTTTTT
>.|TRBV5-1|TRBJ1-1|.
CASSLKVEGTEAFF
TGCGCCAGCAGCTTGAAGGTCGAGGGCACTGAAGCTTTCTTT
>.|TRBV5-8|TRBJ1-1|.
CASSLDTGVGQAFF
TGTGCCAGCAGCTTGGATACCGGGGTCGGTCAAGCTTTCTTT
>.|TRBV6-1|TRBJ1-3|.
CASSDPLSGNTIYF
TGTGCCAGCAGTGACCCTCTCTCTGGAAACACCATATATTTT
>.|TRBV5-6|TRBJ2-2|TRBD1
CASSLAWGQGTGELFF
TGTGCCAGCAGCTTGGCCTGGGGACAGGGGACCGGGGAGCTGTTTTTT
>.|TRBV3-1/TRBV3-2|TRBJ2-1|TRBD2
CASSQEDLAGPRSSSYNEQFF
TGTGCCAGCAGCCAAGAAGACCTAGCGGGCCCCCGTTCTAGCTCCTACAATGAGCAGTTCTTC
>.|TRBV5-4|TRBJ1-2|.
CASSLTGTGYGYTF
TGTGCCAGCAGCTTGACAGGCACGGGCTATGGCTACACCTTC
>.|TRBV29-1|TRBJ2-3|.
CSVGGEQVLRTQYF
TGCAGCGTTGGGGGGGAACAGGTCTTGCGGACGCAGTATTTT
>.|TRBV3-1/TRBV3-2|TRBJ2-3|.
CASSQSSGLTDTQYF
TGTGCCAGCAGCCAGTCGAGCGGACTCACAGATACGCAGTATTTT
>few|TRBV11-2|TRBJ2-7|TRBD1
CASSSDRAAYEQYF
TGTGCCAGCAGCTCCGACAGGGCTGCCTACGAGCAGTACTTC
>.|TRBV10-3|TRBJ1-1|.
CATRHDFGGTEAFF
TGTGCCACCCGGCACGATTTCGGGGGCACTGAAGCTTTCTTT
>.|TRBV7-9|TRBJ1-2|TRBD1
CASSEGQGPYGYTF
TGTGCCAGCAGCGAGGGACAGGGGCCTTATGGCTACACCTTC
>.|TRBV5-4|TRBJ1-6|.
CASSSRVGTGDSPLHF
TGTGCCAGCAGCTCGAGGGTGGGGACTGGCGATTCACCCCTCCACTTT
>.|TRBV29-1|TRBJ1-1|.
CSVRFGQGGTEAFF
TGCAGCGTTAGATTCGGGCAGGGCGGCACTGAAGCTTTCTTT
>.|TRBV3-1/TRBV3-2|TRBJ1-1|.
CASSRLLQNTEAFF
TGTGCCAGCAGCCGACTATTACAGAACACTGAAGCTTTCTTT
>few|TRBV19|TRBJ1-5|.
CASSIVSGNNQPQHF
TGTGCCAGTAGTATCGTGTCAGGGAACAATCAGCCCCAGCATTTT